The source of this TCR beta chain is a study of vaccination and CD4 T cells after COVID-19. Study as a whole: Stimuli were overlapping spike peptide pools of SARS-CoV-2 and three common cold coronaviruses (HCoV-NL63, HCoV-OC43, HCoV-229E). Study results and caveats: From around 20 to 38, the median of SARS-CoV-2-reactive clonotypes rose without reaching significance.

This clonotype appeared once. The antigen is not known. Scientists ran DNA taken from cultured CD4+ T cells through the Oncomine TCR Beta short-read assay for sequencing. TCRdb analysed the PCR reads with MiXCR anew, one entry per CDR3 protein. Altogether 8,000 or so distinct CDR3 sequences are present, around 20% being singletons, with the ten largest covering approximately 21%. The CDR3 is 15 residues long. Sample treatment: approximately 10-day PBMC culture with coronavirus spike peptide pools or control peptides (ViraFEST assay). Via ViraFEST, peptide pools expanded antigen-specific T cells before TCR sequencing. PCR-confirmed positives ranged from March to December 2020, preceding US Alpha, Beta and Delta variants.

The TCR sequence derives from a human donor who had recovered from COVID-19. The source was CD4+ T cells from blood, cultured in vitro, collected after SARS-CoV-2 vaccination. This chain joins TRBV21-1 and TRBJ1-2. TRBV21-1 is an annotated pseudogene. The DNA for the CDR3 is TGTGCCAGCAGCAATGGGAACAGCCCAAACTATGGCTACACCTTC. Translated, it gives CASSNGNSPNYGYTF.